This T cell receptor (beta chain) was observed in a study of T-cell memory formation after mild COVID-19 (dated by TCRdb to about 2021). About the study as a whole: TCR sequence clusters from the two donors were largely donor specific. The cohort comprised two young, previously healthy adult volunteers, one female and one male. In a couple of donors, T-cell clones that expanded and contracted after mild COVID-19 were tracked by sequencing TCRalpha and TCRbeta repertoires over time. The investigation overall reported the following: The study included only a couple of mild cases, and larger cohorts that include severe cases with pre-infection samples were judged to be necessary. Contracting CD4+ clones were found mainly in CM and EM memory subsets, while CD8+ clones were enriched in EMRA. Some responding clones were found in pre-infection memory, which suggests that pre-existing cross-reactive memory T cells took part in the SARS-CoV-2 response. The second-wave clones that peaked on day 37 were not confirmed to be SARS-CoV-2 specific. Clones that contracted from day 15 to 85 showed balanced CD4/CD8 phenotypes, whereas a second wave of clones that expanded from day 15 to 37 leaned towards CD4+.

Ficoll-Paque density gradient centrifugation was used to isolate PBMCs. This clonotype has just a few counts. Its target antigen remains unknown. Base quality data are lacking; no much larger clone is found one base away. For sequencing, an Illumina NovaSeq 6000 was employed. TCRalpha and TCRbeta cDNA libraries were built by 5'RACE with constant-segment primers, adding sample barcodes and unique molecular identifiers. Trizol reagent was used to extract RNA from every sample. Library amplification was performed in two PCR steps, and a second sample barcode and Illumina TruSeq adapters were introduced in the second step. Sequencing of libraries was performed on an Illumina NovaSeq with 2 x 150 bp paired-end reads. From the authors' description of their analysis: Demultiplexing of reads and collapsing into UMI-guided consensus sequences were performed with migec v1.2.7. Using mixcr v2.1.11, UMI consensuses were aligned to TRA and TRB V and J templates and then assembled into clonotypes. Expanded or contracted clonotypes were those called significant by both edgeR and NoisET, with noise models trained on biological replicates. For edgeR calls, the thresholds were a false discovery rate-adjusted p below 0.01 and a log2 fold-change of 1. PCA with hierarchical clustering of max-normalized trajectories of the 1000 most abundant clonotypes was used as exploratory dynamics analysis. Separately sequenced CD4+ and CD8+ repertoires were used to assign the CD4 or CD8 phenotype of responding clones. The public reads were run again by TCRdb, first through fastp at Q25 and then through MiXCR, and only productive beta chains were kept. Records with the same CDR3 protein are collapsed into one entry carrying the most frequent genes and DNA. These V and J calls rely on TCRdb rather than the paper's analysis. The sample table records around 130,000 distinct CDR3 sequences; roughly 15% of these occur just once. The ten top clones hold about 14% of the sample.

Clipping removes 4 bases from V and 4 bases from J, with 9 as the unmatched junction base count. The CDR3 has 15 amino acids, counting the end cysteine and phenylalanine. The kept DNA is CDR3 alone, 45 bases in frame from the first base. Based on the germline V gene, the CDR1 and CDR2 sequences are SGHRS and YFSETQ. The rearranged chain carries TRBV5-1 and TRBJ2-5, with TRBD1 matching 8 junction bases. The TCR was taken from an adult woman who had mild COVID-19 (a few samples of this study predate the infection). The sample titles of this study are shuffled in the database, so cell type and time point are left out; the donor was told from shared clones. Sequencing was carried out using PBMCs or a T cell subset sorted from them (not recorded which). The sequence in DNA is TGCGCCAGCAGCCTCGACAGGGGATTTGGAGAGACCCAGTACTTC. This gives the protein CASSLDRGFGETQYF. With the portions outside the CDR3 filled from the reference TRBV5-1 and TRBJ2-5 genes, the complete variable region becomes KAGVTQTPRYLIKTRGQQVTLSCSPISGHRSVSWYQQTPGQGLQFLFEYFSETQRNKGNFPGRFSGRQFSNSRSEMNVSTLELGDSALYLCASSLDRGFGETQYFGPGTRLLVL.